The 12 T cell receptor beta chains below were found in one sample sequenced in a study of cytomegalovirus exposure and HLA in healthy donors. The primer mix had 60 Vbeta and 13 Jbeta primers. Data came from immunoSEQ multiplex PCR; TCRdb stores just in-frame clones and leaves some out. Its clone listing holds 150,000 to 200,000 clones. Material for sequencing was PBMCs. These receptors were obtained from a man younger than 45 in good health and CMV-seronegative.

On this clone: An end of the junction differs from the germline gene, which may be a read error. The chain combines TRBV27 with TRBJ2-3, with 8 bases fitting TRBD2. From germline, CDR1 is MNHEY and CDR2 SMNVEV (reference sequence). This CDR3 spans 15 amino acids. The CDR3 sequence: CASSLAGRGTDTRYF. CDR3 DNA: TGTGCCAGCAGTTTAGCCGGGAGGGGCACAGATACGCGGTATTTT.

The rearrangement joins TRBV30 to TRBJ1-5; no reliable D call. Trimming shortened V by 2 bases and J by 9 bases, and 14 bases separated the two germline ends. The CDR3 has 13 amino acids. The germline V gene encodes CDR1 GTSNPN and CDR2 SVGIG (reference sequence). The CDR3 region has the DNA TGTGCCTGGAGTCGAGGGCGGGAGCGGCCCCAGCATTTT. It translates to CAWSRGRERPQHF.

In DNA, the CDR3 is TGCGCCAGCAGCTTGGGTACCGGGATCGGCACAGATACGCAGTATTTT. Its protein is CASSLGTGIGTDTQYF. This chain uses TRBV5-1 with TRBJ2-3, with a tentative D call TRBD2 (5 bases). Trimming took off 0 bases at V and 1 base at J, with 12 bases between the two ends. CDR3 size: 16 residues. Germline assignment: CDR1 SGHRS and CDR2 YFSETQ. Using reference TRBV5-1 and TRBJ2-3 for the parts outside the CDR3, the full variable domain is KAGVTQTPRYLIKTRGQQVTLSCSPISGHRSVSWYQQTPGQGLQFLFEYFSETQRNKGNFPGRFSGRQFSNSRSEMNVSTLELGDSALYLCASSLGTGIGTDTQYFGPGTRLTVL.

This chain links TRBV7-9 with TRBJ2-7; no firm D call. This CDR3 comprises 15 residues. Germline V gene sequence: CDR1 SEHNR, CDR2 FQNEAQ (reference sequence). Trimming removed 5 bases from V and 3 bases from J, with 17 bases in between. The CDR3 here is CASSRGLWSDYEQYF. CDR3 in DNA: TGTGCCAGCAGCCGCGGCCTGTGGTCAGACTACGAGCAGTACTTC.

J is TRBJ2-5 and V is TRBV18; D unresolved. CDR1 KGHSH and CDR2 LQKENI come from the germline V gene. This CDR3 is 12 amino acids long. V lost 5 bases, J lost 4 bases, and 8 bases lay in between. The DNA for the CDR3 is TGTGCCAGCTCAGCGGTTGTAGAGACCCAGTACTTC. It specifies CASSAVVETQYF.

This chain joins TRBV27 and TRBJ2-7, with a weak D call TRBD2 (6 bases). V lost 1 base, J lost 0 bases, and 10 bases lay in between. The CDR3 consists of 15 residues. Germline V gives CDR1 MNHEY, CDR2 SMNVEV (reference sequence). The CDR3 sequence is CASSLFLGSSYEQYF. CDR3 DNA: TGTGCCAGCAGTTTATTTCTCGGGAGCTCCTACGAGCAGTACTTC.

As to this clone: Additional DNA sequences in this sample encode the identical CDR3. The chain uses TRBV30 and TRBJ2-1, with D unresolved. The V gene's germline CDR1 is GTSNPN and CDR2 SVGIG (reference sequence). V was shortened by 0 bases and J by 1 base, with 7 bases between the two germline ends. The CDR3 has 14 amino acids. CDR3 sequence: CAWSVGGSYNEQFF. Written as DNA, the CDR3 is TGTGCCTGGAGTGTAGGCGGTTCCTACAATGAGCAGTTCTTC.

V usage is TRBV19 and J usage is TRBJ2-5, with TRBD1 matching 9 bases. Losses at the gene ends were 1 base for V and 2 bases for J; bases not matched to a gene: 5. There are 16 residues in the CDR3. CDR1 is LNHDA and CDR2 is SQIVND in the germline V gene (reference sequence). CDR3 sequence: CASSIGTGALQETQYF. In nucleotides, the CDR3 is TGTGCCAGTAGTATAGGGACAGGGGCACTTCAAGAGACCCAGTACTTC.

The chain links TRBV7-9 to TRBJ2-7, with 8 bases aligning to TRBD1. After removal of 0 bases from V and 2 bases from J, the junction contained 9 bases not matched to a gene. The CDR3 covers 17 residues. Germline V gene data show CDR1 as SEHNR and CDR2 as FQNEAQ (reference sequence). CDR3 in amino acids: CASSLAGGAGGTYEQYF. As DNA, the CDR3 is TGTGCCAGCAGCTTAGCGGGCGGGGCAGGGGGCACCTACGAGCAGTACTTC.

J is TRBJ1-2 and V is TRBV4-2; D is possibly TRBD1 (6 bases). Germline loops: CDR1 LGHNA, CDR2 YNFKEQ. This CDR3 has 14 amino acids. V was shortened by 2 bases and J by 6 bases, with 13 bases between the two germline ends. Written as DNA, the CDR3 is TGTGCCAGCAGCCAACCTAGCTACAGGGATGGCTACACCTTC. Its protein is CASSQPSYRDGYTF.

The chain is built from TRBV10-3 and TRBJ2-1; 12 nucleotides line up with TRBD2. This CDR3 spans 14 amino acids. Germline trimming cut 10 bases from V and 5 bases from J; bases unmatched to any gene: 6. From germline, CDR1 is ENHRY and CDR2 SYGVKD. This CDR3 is CATLLAGGNNEQFF. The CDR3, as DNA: TGTGCCACCTTACTAGCGGGAGGAAACAATGAGCAGTTCTTC.

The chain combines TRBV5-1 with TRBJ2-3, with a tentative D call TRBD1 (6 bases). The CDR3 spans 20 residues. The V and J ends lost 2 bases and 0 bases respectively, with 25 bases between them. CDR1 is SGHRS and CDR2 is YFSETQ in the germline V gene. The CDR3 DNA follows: TGCGCCAGCAGCTTAGGGGGAACAGGGCCAAATCCCTTTAGCACAGATACGCAGTATTTT. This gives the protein CASSLGGTGPNPFSTDTQYF.